These 18 T cell receptor beta chains were sequenced from one sample in a study of radiotherapy plus CTLA-4 blockade in lung cancer (dated by TCRdb to 2017 to 2018). Libraries came from the immunoSEQ multiplex PCR assay. TCRdb limited this immuneACCESS table to in-frame rearrangements with V and J called. A share of clones is missing; checked studies link under half to unresolved V genes, and the rest is unexplained. A total of around 78,000 clones appear in this sample, roughly 79% of them only once. The ten largest clones take up less than 4% of the sample. The sequencing used peripheral blood, collected from a patient treated with radiotherapy plus ipilimumab. The receptors were gathered from a human donor with non-small cell lung cancer who had a partial response to radiotherapy plus ipilimumab. Some clones in this sample may be carry-over from other donors' samples.

This clone was counted a single time. The chain has TRBV2 and TRBJ1-2; 8 bases line up with TRBD1. CDR1 is SNHLY and CDR2 is FYNNEI in the germline V gene. CDR3 length: 16 residues. With 2 bases clipped from V and 6 bases from J, the junction kept 11 bases outside the gene matches. As DNA, the CDR3 is TGTGCCAGCAGTGAAACGGGACAGGCTCTAATCAATGGCTACACCTTC. Amino acid sequence: CASSETGQALINGYTF.

The rearrangement joins TRBV2 to TRBJ1-1; D may be TRBD1 (6 bases). Per the germline V gene, CDR1 is SNHLY and CDR2 is FYNNEI. The CDR3 runs 13 residues. V lost 8 bases and J lost 0, with 10 bases in between. CDR3 amino acids: CASSGQLNTEAFF. CDR3 DNA sequence: TGTGCCAGCTCCGGACAGTTGAACACTGAAGCTTTCTTT.

The chain combines TRBV19 with TRBJ2-3; the D gene is possibly TRBD2 (6 bases). The V end was cut by 3 bases, the J end by 3 bases, with 7 bases between. This CDR3 contains 13 residues. Germline V lookup: CDR1 LNHDA, CDR2 SQIVND (reference sequence). CDR3 residues: CASSMGGTDTQYF. Here the CDR3 DNA reads TGTGCCAGTAGTATGGGGGGTACAGATACGCAGTATTTT.

The gene calls are TRBV7-2 and TRBJ2-7, with D tentatively TRBD2 (6 bases). Germline V gives CDR1 SGHTA, CDR2 FQGNSA. The CDR3 length is 15 residues. V lost 5 bases to trimming and J lost 1 base, with 15 bases between them. The CDR3 is CASSLAGLASYEQYF. CDR3 in DNA: TGTGCCAGCAGCCTCGCGGGACTCGCATCCTACGAGCAGTACTTC. The full variable domain, rest sourced from reference TRBV7-2 and TRBJ2-7, is GAGVSQSPSNKVTEKGKDVELRCDPISGHTALYWYRQSLGQGLEFLIYFQGNSAPDKSGLPSDRFSAERTGGSVSTLTIQRTQQEDSAVYLCASSLAGLASYEQYFGPGTRLTVT.

This chain connects TRBV2 to TRBJ2-5; D remains unclear. The CDR3 length is 12 residues. CDR1 is SNHLY, CDR2 FYNNEI, per germline. The V gene lost 4 bases and the J gene lost 4 bases, with 7 bases spanning the gap. CDR3 sequence: CASSALRETQYF. CDR3 DNA sequence: TGTGCCAGCAGTGCCCTCCGAGAGACCCAGTACTTC.

The V call is TRBV1, the J call TRBJ2-7; TRBD1 was called by the table and not checked on the DNA. TRBV1 has pseudogene status. CDR3 length: 13 amino acids. The CDR3 bases are TGCACCAGGAGACAGGGTGATTCTTCCGAGCAGTACTTC. It codes for CTRRQGDSSEQYF.

The chain employs TRBV7-2 and TRBJ1-5, with unresolved D. The germline CDR1 and CDR2 sequences are SGHTA and FQGNSA. CDR3 length equals 16 residues. V dropped 1 base and J dropped 3 bases, with 13 bases sitting between them. In DNA form, the CDR3 reads TGTGCCAGCAGCTTAGAGGTATCGGGTAACAATCAGCCCCAGCATTTT. It is translated as CASSLEVSGNNQPQHF.

The chain carries TRBV5-1 and TRBJ2-5; a weak D match, TRBD1 (5 bases). Trimming removed 3 bases from V and 4 bases from J, with 16 bases in between. The CDR3 extends over 15 amino acids. CDR1 SGHRS and CDR2 YFSETQ come from the germline V gene. DNA for the CDR3: TGCGCCAGCAGCTATGGGCAGGGATCGATAGAGACCCAGTACTTC. Its translation: CASSYGQGSIETQYF.

The V call is TRBV11-3, the J call TRBJ2-3, with D unresolved. CDR1 SGHNT and CDR2 YENEEA come from the germline V gene. Between the trimmed V and J ends, which lost 5 bases and 2 bases, there was a span of 11 bases. The CDR3 sequence is 14 residues long. CDR3 region: CASSLGRVTDTQYF. The CDR3 DNA sequence: TGTGCCAGCAGCCTAGGCCGGGTCACAGATACGCAGTATTTT.

Comment on this clone: The same CDR3 can be traced to other DNA sequences in this sample. The chain joins TRBV5-1 to TRBJ2-3, with a tentative D call TRBD1 (6 bases). In germline, CDR1 is SGHRS, CDR2 YFSETQ. Trimming pared 4 bases from V and 3 bases from J, leaving 9 bases between. This CDR3 is 13 amino acids long. The CDR3 reads CASSGQGTDTQYF. The CDR3 DNA reads as TGCGCCAGCAGCGGGCAGGGGACAGATACGCAGTATTTT.

The rearrangement uses TRBV5-5 and TRBJ1-2; D unresolved. The CDR3 runs 16 residues. V was clipped by 2 bases and J by 2 bases, with 16 bases between them. CDR1 SGHKS and CDR2 YYEKEE come from the germline V gene (reference sequence). The DNA for the CDR3 is TGTGCCAGCAGCTTTCCTCCCAGATCGGGAAACTATGGCTACACCTTC. Encoded protein: CASSFPPRSGNYGYTF.

V gene TRBV6-5 combines with J gene TRBJ2-5, with 8 bases aligning to TRBD2. V lost 2 bases, J lost 5 bases, and 7 bases stayed unmatched. The CDR3 length is 15 residues. The germline V gene encodes CDR1 MNHEY and CDR2 SVGAGI. The CDR3, as DNA: TGTGCCAGCAGTTACGATTTTCGGGGGGGGGAGACCCAGTACTTC. The encoded protein is CASSYDFRGGETQYF.

This clone was counted between two and nine times. The V and J genes are TRBV18 and TRBJ1-4, with 7 bases fitting TRBD1. V gave up 5 bases and J gave up 3 bases; unmatched junction bases: 3. This CDR3 is 14 amino acids long. Looked up from germline, CDR1 is KGHSH and CDR2 is LQKENI. CDR3 in amino acids: CASSSGQPNEKLFF. CDR3 in DNA: TGTGCCAGCTCATCGGGACAGCCTAATGAAAAACTGTTTTTT.

J is TRBJ2-7 and V is TRBV7-2, with D maybe TRBD1 (6 bases). Trimming cost V 3 bases and J 5 bases, with 17 bases left between them. Germline values: CDR1 SGHTA, CDR2 FQGNSA. The CDR3 consists of 15 residues. As DNA, the CDR3 is TGTGCCAGCAGCTTGGCTTATCAGGGGATCCACGAGCAGTACTTC. Its translation is CASSLAYQGIHEQYF. The whole variable domain, filled in from reference TRBV7-2 and TRBJ2-7, reads GAGVSQSPSNKVTEKGKDVELRCDPISGHTALYWYRQSLGQGLEFLIYFQGNSAPDKSGLPSDRFSAERTGGSVSTLTIQRTQQEDSAVYLCASSLAYQGIHEQYFGPGTRLTVT.

This clone was counted at least ten times. J is TRBJ1-3 and V is TRBV10-2, with D possibly being TRBD1 (6 bases). The V end was cut by 6 bases, the J end by 0 bases, with 12 bases between. Looked up from germline, CDR1 is WSHSY and CDR2 is SAAADI. CDR3 size: 15 residues. CDR3 sequence (DNA): TGCGCCAGCAGGGACAGCGCGTTCTCTGGAAACACCATATATTTT. Protein product: CASRDSAFSGNTIYF.

The chain couples TRBV14 to TRBJ2-3; TRBD2 matches 7 bases. CDR3 size: 13 residues. Germline V gives CDR1 SGHDN, CDR2 FVKESK. V lost 1 base and J lost 8; bases outside the gene matches: 3. In DNA form, the CDR3 reads TGTGCCAGCAGCCAAGGACTAGCCGGTACGCAGTATTTT. Translated: CASSQGLAGTQYF.

The genes are TRBV4-2 and TRBJ2-7; possible D gene TRBD1, 6 bases. Trimming pared 1 base from V and 1 base from J, leaving 17 bases between. The length of the CDR3 is 17 residues. Germline V CDR1 and CDR2: LGHNA, YNFKEQ. CDR3 nucleotides: TGTGCCAGCAGCCAAGGTGGGATCCGGGACACTTCCTACGAGCAGTACTTC. This sequence encodes CASSQGGIRDTSYEQYF.

A remark on this clone: A much larger clone differs by one base, so this may be a read error. This specimen includes other DNA sequences encoding the same CDR3. The chain couples TRBV4-2 to TRBJ1-2; D gene unclear. From germline, CDR1 is LGHNA and CDR2 YNFKEQ. The CDR3 is made up of 15 amino acids. DNA of the CDR3: TGTGCCAGCAATGAGGGTCCGGCGTCTATATATGGCTACACTTTC. Translation gives CASNEGPASIYGYTF.